The 8 T cell receptor beta chains in this list originate from one sample, sequenced in a study of T cells in women clearing cervical HPV infection. The assay was immunoSEQ multiplex PCR, and TCRdb's table has in-frame clones only and misses some. Its table records 30,000 to 45,000 clones. The specimen sequenced was blood buffy coat. The receptors stem from a woman aged 18 to 75 with a cervical HPV16 infection that either progressed to CIN3+ or cleared (not recorded which).

Concerning this clone: The read halts 3 residues ahead of the CDR3 end, with the missing end drawn from the germline J gene. The genes are TRBV11-2 and TRBJ2-7, with D tentatively TRBD2 (7 bases). CDR1 is SGHAT, CDR2 FQNNGV, per germline. This CDR3 is 15 amino acids long. Trimming cost V 1 base and J 3 bases, with 13 bases left between them. CDR3 in amino acids: CASSLVQGGSYEQYF. The CDR3 DNA, read in part, is TGTGCCAGCAGCTTAGTACAGGGAGGGAGCTACGAG.

Note on this clone: The CDR3 extends 3 residues past the end of the read, so its final part is completed from the germline J gene. The gene calls are TRBV27 and TRBJ1-2, with TRBD1 matching 11 bases. The CDR3 has 12 residues. Per germline, CDR1 MNHEY and CDR2 SMNVEV (reference sequence). CDR3 amino acids: CASRRTGGGYTF. CDR3 DNA, as far as it was read: TGTGCCAGCAGGCGGACAGGGGGCGGC.

About this clone: The CDR3 end lies 3 residues beyond the end of the read and is filled in from the germline J gene. V gene TRBV12-3 or TRBV12-4 combines with J gene TRBJ1-6; TRBD1 matches at 8 bases. This CDR3 spans 15 amino acids. V trimming: 6 bases; J trimming: 5 bases; junction bases outside the gene matches: 6. This CDR3 reads CASRVQGENNSPLHF. The CDR3 DNA, read in part, is TGTGCCAGCAGAGTACAGGGGGAAAATAATTCACCC.

On this clone itself: The read comes to an end 3 residues before the CDR3 does, leaving the germline J gene to fill in the end. The chain couples TRBV18 to TRBJ2-4, with D possibly matching TRBD2 (6 bases). CDR3 length equals 14 residues. Per germline, CDR1 KGHSH and CDR2 LQKENI. CDR3 DNA, as far as it was read: TGTGCCAGCTCGGCGAACTGGGGGGTCGTTGGT. Translation: CASSANWGVVG. The CDR3 reads in full as CASSANWGVVGQYF.

For this clone: With the read ending 3 residues before the CDR3 end, the germline J gene is used to fill in that end. This chain connects TRBV11-2 to TRBJ2-7; perhaps TRBD2 as D (5 bases). Per the germline V gene, CDR1 is SGHAT and CDR2 is FQNNGV. The CDR3 spans 12 residues. The ends were cut back, 5 bases at V and 6 bases at J, with 11 bases in the middle. CDR3 loop: CASSPELAEQYF. CDR3 DNA (partial): TGTGCCAGCAGCCCAGAGCTAGCCGAG.

Points on this clone: The read terminates 3 residues ahead of where the CDR3 ends, so the germline J gene completes it. The genes are TRBV14 and TRBJ1-4, with 8 bases matching TRBD1. CDR1 is SGHDN and CDR2 is FVKESK in the germline V gene. CDR3 length equals 17 residues. CDR3 region: CASSQDVPRTGNSPLFF. The CDR3 DNA, read in part, is TGTGCCAGCAGCCAAGATGTACCCCGGACAGGGAATTCACCA.

Concerning this clone: Read sequence stops 3 residues before the CDR3 end, and the germline J gene provides the missing end. The chain links TRBV7-9 to TRBJ1-2, with 7 bases aligning to TRBD1. Germline CDR1 reads SEHNR; CDR2 reads FQNEAQ (reference sequence). The CDR3 totals 14 residues. The CDR3 spells CASSSRQGPYDYTF. The covered CDR3 bases are TGTGCCAGCAGCTCACGACAGGGTCCCTACGAC.

About this clone itself: The read ends 3 residues early relative to the CDR3; the germline J gene fills the gap. This chain connects TRBV6-2 or TRBV6-3 to TRBJ2-2; 7 bases agree with TRBD1. Germline V gene sequence: CDR1 MNHEY, CDR2 SVGEGT. This CDR3 spans 15 amino acids. V gave up 6 bases and J gave up 1 base; unmatched junction bases: 5. This chain's CDR3 is CASRSYRGNTGELFF. CDR3 DNA, as far as it was read: TGTGCCAGCAGGAGCTACAGGGGGAACACCGGGGAG.